A selection of T cell receptor beta chains follows, all from one sample in a study of cytomegalovirus exposure and HLA in healthy donors. Method: immunoSEQ multiplex PCR; TCRdb's copy keeps in-frame clones and lacks some. The data contain hundreds of thousands of clones, roughly 88% of them seen just once; the ten biggest clones take up 0.92%. Sequenced sample: PBMCs. Receptor source: a woman between 18 and 30 years old in good health and CMV-seronegative. Both conserved end residues are part of each CDR3. D genes are given only for firm matches. Where a row states a size, it is once, few, many or the class of an expanded clone; other rows omit it.

j_gene	abundance	v_gene	d_gene	CDR3aa	CDR3nt
TRBJ2-7	NA	TRBV5-6	TRBD2	CASSPPLAGLGEQYF	TGTGCCAGCAGCCCGCCCTTAGCGGGACTAGGCGAGCAGTACTTC
TRBJ2-3	NA	TRBV4-2	NA	CASSQVGGGLSTDTQYF	TGTGCCAGCAGCCAGGTCGGGGGAGGTCTCAGCACAGATACGCAGTATTTT
TRBJ2-3	once	TRBV5-1	TRBD2	CASSFGGLAGPTDTQYF	TGCGCCAGCAGCTTCGGAGGACTAGCGGGACCCACAGATACGCAGTATTTT
TRBJ2-7	few	TRBV2	TRBD2	CASLTSRSEQYF	TGTGCCAGCTTGACTAGCCGATCCGAGCAGTACTTC
TRBJ1-1	NA	TRBV5-1	TRBD1	CASSPAGTGLGTEAFF	TGCGCCAGCAGCCCGGCCGGGACAGGGTTGGGCACTGAAGCTTTCTTT
TRBJ2-7	NA	TRBV27	TRBD2	CAISLSGRWTYEQYF	TGTGCCATCAGCCTTAGCGGGAGGTGGACCTACGAGCAGTACTTC
TRBJ2-1	NA	TRBV10-1	TRBD1	CASSESTGTGYNEQFF	TGCGCCAGCAGTGAGTCGACTGGGACAGGATACAATGAGCAGTTCTTC
TRBJ1-5	NA	TRBV27	NA	CASSPDRGNQPQHF	TGTGCCAGCAGCCCTGACAGAGGCAATCAGCCCCAGCATTTT
TRBJ2-1	NA	TRBV2	NA	CASSETGVTGLYNEQFF	TGTGCCAGCAGTGAAACCGGGGTGACAGGACTTTACAATGAGCAGTTCTTC
TRBJ1-1	NA	TRBV6-1	NA	CASSEEDRRTEAFF	TGTGCCAGCAGTGAGGAGGATCGGCGTACTGAAGCTTTCTTT
TRBJ2-7	NA	TRBV28	TRBD2	CASSLVASGSYEQYF	TGTGCCAGCAGTTTAGTGGCGAGCGGGAGTTACGAGCAGTACTTC
TRBJ2-7	NA	TRBV15	NA	CATTGGEIGGRGIGYEQYF	TGTGCCACCACCGGCGGGGAAATTGGCGGCAGAGGGATAGGTTACGAGCAGTACTTC
TRBJ2-1	NA	TRBV6-5	TRBD2	CASSKKAGGPREQFF	TGTGCCAGCAGTAAAAAGGCGGGAGGGCCACGGGAGCAGTTCTTC